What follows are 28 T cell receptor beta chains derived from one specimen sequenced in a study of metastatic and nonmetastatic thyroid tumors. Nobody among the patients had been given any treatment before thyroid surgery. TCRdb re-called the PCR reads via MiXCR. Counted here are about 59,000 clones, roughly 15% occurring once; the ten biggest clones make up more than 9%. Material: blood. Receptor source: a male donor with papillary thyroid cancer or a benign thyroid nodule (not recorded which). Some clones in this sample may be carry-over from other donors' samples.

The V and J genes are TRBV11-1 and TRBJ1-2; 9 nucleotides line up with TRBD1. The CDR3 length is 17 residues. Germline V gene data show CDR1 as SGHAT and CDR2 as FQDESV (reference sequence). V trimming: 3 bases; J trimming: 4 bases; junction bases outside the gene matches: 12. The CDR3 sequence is CASSLGYRGHYVYGYTF. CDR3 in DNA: TGTGCCAGCAGCTTGGGGTACAGGGGGCACTACGTCTATGGCTACACCTTC.

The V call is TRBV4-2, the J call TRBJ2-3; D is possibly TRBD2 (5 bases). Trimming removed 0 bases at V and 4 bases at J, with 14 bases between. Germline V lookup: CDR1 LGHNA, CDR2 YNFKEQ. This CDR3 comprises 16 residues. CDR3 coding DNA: TGTGCCAGCAGCCAAGATAGGGCTAGAGGGCCAGATACGCAGTATTTT. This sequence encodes CASSQDRARGPDTQYF.

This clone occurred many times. The CDR3 is CASSDSLGGAFTGELFF. CDR3 nucleotide sequence: TGTGCCAGCAGTGACTCCTTAGGGGGGGCCTTCACCGGGGAGCTGTTTTTT. The chain has TRBV28 and TRBJ2-2; TRBD2 might be the D (7 bases). V shed 5 bases and J shed 4 bases, with 20 bases lying between them. Per germline, CDR1 MDHEN and CDR2 SYDVKM. The CDR3 loop spans 17 amino acids.

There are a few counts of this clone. The CDR3 bases are TGTGCCAGCAGTGAAAGTCAGGTGACCTACGAGCAGTACTTC. Its translation is CASSESQVTYEQYF. The chain recombines TRBV6-1 with TRBJ2-7; D is undetermined. The V end lost 2 bases, the J end lost 2 bases, and 10 bases lay between the germline ends. The V gene's germline CDR1 is MNHNS and CDR2 SASEGT. CDR3 length: 14 amino acids.

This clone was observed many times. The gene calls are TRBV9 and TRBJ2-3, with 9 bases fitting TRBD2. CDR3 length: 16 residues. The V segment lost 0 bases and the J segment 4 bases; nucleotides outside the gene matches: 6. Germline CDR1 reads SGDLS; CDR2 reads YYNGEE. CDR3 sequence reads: CASSVASGGPADTQYF. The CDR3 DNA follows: TGTGCCAGCAGCGTAGCGAGCGGGGGGCCGGCAGATACGCAGTATTTT.

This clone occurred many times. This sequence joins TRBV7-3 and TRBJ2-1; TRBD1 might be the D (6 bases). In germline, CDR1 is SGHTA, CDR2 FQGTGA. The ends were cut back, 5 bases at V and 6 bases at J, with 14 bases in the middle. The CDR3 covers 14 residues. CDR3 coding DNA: TGTGCCAGCAGCCTTGACAGGACCCCCAATGAGCAGTTCTTC. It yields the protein CASSLDRTPNEQFF.

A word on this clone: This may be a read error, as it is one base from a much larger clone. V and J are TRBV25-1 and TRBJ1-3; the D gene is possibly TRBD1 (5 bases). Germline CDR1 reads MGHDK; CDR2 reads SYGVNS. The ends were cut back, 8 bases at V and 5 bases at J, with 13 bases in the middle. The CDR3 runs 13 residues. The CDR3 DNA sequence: TGTGCCAGCGGCATGGGGGGTAGAAACACCATATATTTT. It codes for CASGMGGRNTIYF. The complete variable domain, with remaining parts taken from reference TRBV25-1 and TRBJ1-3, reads EADIYQTPRYLVIGTGKKITLECSQTMGHDKMYWYQQDPGMELHLIHYSYGVNSTEKGDLSSESTVSRIRTEHFPLTLESARPSHTSQYLCASGMGGRNTIYFGEGSWLTVV.

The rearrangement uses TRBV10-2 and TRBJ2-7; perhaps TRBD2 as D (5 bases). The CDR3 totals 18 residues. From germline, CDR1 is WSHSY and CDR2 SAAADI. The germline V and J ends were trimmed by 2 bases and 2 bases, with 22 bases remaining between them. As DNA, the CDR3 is TGCGCCAGCAGTGAGCGGTGGGTTACTAGAGCCCTCCCCTACGAGCAGTACTTC. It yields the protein CASSERWVTRALPYEQYF.

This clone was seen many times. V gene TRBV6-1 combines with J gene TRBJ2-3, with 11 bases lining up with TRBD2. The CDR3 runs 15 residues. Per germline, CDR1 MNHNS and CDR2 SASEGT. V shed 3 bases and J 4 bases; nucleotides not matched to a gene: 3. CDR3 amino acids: CASSDLAGGPDTQYF. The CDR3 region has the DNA TGTGCCAGCAGTGATTTAGCGGGGGGGCCAGATACGCAGTATTTT.

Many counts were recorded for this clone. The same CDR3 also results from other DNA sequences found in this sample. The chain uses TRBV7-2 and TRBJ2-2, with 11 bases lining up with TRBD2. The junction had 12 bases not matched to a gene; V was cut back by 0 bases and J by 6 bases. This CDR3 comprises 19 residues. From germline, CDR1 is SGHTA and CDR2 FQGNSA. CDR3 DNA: TGTGCCAGCAGCTTAGCGAAGGTTATAGCGGGGGGGCCGTCCGGGGAGCTGTTTTTT. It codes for CASSLAKVIAGGPSGELFF.

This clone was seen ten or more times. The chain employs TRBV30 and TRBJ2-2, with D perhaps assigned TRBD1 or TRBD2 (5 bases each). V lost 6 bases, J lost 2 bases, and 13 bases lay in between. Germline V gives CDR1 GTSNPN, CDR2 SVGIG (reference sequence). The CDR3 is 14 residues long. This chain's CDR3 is CACENRDNTGELFF. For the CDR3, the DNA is TGTGCCTGCGAAAACCGGGACAACACCGGGGAGCTGTTTTTT.

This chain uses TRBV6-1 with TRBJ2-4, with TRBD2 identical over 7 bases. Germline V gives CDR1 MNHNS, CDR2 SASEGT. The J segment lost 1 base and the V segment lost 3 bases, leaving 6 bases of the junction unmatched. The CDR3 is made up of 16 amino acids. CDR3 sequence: CASSDPSGGAKNIQYF. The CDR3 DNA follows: TGTGCCAGCAGTGACCCCTCCGGGGGGGCCAAAAACATTCAGTACTTC.

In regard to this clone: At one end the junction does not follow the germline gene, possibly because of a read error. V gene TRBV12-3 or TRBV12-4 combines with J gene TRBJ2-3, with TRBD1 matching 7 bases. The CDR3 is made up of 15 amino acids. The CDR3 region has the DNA TGTACCAGCAGTTTAGAGCCAGGGGGTTGGGATACGCAGTATTTT. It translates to CTSSLEPGGWDTQYF.

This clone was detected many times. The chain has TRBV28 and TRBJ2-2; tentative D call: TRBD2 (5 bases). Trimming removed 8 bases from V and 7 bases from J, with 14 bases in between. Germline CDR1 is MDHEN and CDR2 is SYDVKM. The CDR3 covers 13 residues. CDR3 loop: CASVHYGNGELFF. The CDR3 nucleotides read TGTGCCAGCGTTCATTACGGGAACGGGGAGCTGTTTTTT.

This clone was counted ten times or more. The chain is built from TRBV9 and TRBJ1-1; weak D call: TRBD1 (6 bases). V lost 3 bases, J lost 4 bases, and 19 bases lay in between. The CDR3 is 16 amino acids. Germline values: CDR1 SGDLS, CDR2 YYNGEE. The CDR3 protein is CASSGPDRPRGTEAFF. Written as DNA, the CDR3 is TGTGCCAGCAGCGGACCTGACAGGCCGAGGGGCACTGAAGCTTTCTTT. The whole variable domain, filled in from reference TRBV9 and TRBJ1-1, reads DSGVTQTPKHLITATGQRVTLRCSPRSGDLSVYWYQQSLDQGLQFLIQYYNGEERAKGNILERFSAQQFPDLHSELNLSSLELGDSALYFCASSGPDRPRGTEAFFGQGTRLTVV.

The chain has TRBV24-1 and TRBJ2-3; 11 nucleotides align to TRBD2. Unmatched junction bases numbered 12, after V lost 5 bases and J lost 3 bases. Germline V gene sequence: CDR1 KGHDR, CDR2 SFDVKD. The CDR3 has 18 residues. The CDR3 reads CATSVTSGSITRTDTQYF. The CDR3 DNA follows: TGTGCCACCAGTGTTACTAGCGGGAGTATAACTAGAACAGATACGCAGTATTTT.

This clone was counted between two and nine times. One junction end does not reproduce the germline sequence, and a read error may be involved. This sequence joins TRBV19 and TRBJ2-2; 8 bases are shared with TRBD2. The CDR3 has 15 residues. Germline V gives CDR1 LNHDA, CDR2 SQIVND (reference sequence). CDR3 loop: CASSYSGISAGELFF. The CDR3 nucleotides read TGTGCCAGTAGCTATAGCGGGATCAGCGCCGGTGAGCTGTTTTTT. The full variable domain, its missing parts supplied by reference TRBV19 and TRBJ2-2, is DGGITQSPKYLFRKEGQNVTLSCEQNLNHDAMYWYRQDPGQGLRLIYYSQIVNDFQKGDIAEGYSVSREKKESFPLTVTSAQKNPTAFYLCASSYSGISAGELFFGEGSRLTVL.

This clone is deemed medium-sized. CDR3 DNA sequence: TGTGCCAGCAGTTACTCGGACTCCTACGAGCAGTACGTC. Translated: CASSYSDSYEQYV. V usage is TRBV6-2 or TRBV6-3 and J usage is TRBJ2-7; D remains unclear. The V end lost 0 bases, the J end lost 0 bases, and 3 bases lay between the germline ends. Germline loops: CDR1 MNHEY, CDR2 SVGEGT. CDR3 size: 13 residues.

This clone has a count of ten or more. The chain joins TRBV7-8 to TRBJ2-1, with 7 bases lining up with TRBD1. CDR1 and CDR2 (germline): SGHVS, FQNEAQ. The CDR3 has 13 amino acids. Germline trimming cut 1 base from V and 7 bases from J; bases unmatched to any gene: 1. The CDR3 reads CASSLDRGNEQFF. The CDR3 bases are TGTGCCAGCAGCTTAGACAGGGGAAATGAGCAGTTCTTC.

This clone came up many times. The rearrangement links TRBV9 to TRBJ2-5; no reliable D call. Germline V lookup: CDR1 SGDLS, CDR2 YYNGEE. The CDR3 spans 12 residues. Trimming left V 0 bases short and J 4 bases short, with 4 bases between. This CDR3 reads CASSVGTETQYF. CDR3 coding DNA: TGTGCCAGCAGCGTAGGCACAGAGACCCAGTACTTC.

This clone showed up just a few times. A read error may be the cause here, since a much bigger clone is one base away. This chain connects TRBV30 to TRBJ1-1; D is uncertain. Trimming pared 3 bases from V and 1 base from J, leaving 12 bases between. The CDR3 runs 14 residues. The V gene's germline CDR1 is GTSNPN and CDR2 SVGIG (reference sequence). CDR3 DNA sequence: TGTGCCTGGAGCTTGGGGTGTCAGAACACTGAAGCTTTCTTT. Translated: CAWSLGCQNTEAFF. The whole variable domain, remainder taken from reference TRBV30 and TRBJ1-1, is SQTIHQWPATLVQPVGSPLSLECTVEGTSNPNLYWYRQAAGRGLQLLFYSVGIGQISSEVPQNLSASRPQDRQFILSSKKLLLSDSGFYLCAWSLGCQNTEAFFGQGTRLTVV.

CDR3 residues: CASSPGTVYTGELFF. The CDR3 region has the DNA TGTGCCAGCAGTCCCGGGACAGTATACACCGGGGAGCTGTTTTTT. The rearrangement joins TRBV12-3 or TRBV12-4 to TRBJ2-2, with 7 bases identical to TRBD1. V lost 5 bases, J lost 3 bases, and 6 bases stayed unmatched. This CDR3 region has 15 residues.

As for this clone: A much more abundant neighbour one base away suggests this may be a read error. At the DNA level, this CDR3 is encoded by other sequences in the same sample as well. DNA for the CDR3: TGTGCCAGCTCACTGCGACCCCAGACTAGCGGTAGGGCCGCGGATGAGCAGTTCTTC. It encodes CASSLRPQTSGRAADEQFF. The rearrangement uses TRBV18 and TRBJ2-1, with 9 bases lining up with TRBD2. Trimming at V came to 4 bases and at J to 8 bases, leaving 21 bases not matched to a gene. The CDR3 totals 19 residues. Germline lookup yields CDR1 KGHSH and CDR2 LQKENI.

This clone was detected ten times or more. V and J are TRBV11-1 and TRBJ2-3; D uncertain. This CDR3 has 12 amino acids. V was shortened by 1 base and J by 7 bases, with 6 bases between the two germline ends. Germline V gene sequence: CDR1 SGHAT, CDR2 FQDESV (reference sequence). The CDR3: CASSLDGNTQYF. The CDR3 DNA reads TGTGCCAGCAGCTTAGATGGGAATACGCAGTATTTT.

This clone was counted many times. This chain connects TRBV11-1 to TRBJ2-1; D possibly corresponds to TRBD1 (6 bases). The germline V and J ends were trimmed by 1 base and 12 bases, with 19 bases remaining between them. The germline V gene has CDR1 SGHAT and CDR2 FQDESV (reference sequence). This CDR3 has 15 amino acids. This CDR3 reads CASSLGGTGYKAQFF. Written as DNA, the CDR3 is TGTGCCAGCAGCTTAGGGGGTACAGGGTATAAGGCGCAGTTCTTC.

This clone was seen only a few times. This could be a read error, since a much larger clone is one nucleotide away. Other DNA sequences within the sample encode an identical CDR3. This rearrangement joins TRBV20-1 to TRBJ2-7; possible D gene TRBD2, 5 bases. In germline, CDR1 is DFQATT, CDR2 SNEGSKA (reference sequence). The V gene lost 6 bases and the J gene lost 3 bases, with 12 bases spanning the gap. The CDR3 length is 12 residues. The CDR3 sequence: CSASTSSYEQYF. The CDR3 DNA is TGCAGTGCCTCTACTAGTAGCTACGAGCAGTACTTC.

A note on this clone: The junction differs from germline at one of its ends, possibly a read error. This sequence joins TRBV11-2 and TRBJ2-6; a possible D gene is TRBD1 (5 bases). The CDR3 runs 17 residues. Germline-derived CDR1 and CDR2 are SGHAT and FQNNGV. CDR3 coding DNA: TGTGCCAGCAGCTTAGAGTGGACACACTCTGTGGCCAACGTCCTGACTTTC. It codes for CASSLEWTHSVANVLTF.

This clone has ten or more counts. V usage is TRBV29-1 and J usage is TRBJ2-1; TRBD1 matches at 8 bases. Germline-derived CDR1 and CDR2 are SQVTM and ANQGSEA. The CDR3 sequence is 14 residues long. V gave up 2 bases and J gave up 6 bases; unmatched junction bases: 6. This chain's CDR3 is CSVETGGMGNEQFF. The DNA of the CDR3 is TGCAGCGTTGAAACAGGGGGGATGGGCAATGAGCAGTTCTTC.